Following are 28 T cell receptor beta chains from one sample sequenced in a study of T cell repertoires in cytomegalovirus infection (dated by TCRdb to between 2018 and 2020). TCRdb lists the instrument as Illumina HiSeq 1500. TCRdb trimmed public reads at Q25 via fastp, called clones via MiXCR and kept in-frame beta chains. All rows with the same CDR3 protein become a single entry with the most common DNA and genes. This sample has more than 400,000 distinct CDR3 sequences in its table, and about 25% of those were observed once. Together, the top ten hold about 13% of the sample. The source material was PBMCs. These receptors were obtained from a human donor in good health (CMV status not recorded). Some clones in this sample may be carry-over from other donors' samples.

There are many counts of this clonotype. This chain joins TRBV7-8 and TRBJ2-2; 8 nucleotides align to TRBD2. V lost 6 bases to trimming and J lost 6 bases; unmatched junction nucleotides: 6. The CDR3 spans 14 residues. The germline CDR1 and CDR2 sequences are SGHVS and FQNEAQ. Here the CDR3 reads CASRTTSVPGELFF. CDR3 sequence (DNA): TGTGCCAGCAGAACGACTAGCGTCCCCGGGGAGCTGTTTTTT.

V usage is TRBV10-1 and J usage is TRBJ2-2, with D possibly being TRBD1 (6 bases). Per the germline V gene, CDR1 is WNHNN and CDR2 is SYGVQD (reference sequence). V lost 5 bases, J lost 6 bases, and 7 bases lay in between. The CDR3 covers 12 residues. CDR3 in amino acids: CASSRTAGELFF. The CDR3 nucleotides read TGCGCCAGCAGTCGGACAGCCGGGGAGCTGTTTTTT.

This clonotype was seen a handful of times. This chain links TRBV6-1 with TRBJ2-2; 10 nucleotides align to TRBD2. Germline CDR1 is MNHNS and CDR2 is SASEGT. The CDR3 has 17 amino acids. After removal of 7 bases from V and 4 bases from J, the junction contained 12 bases not matched to a gene. The CDR3 is CASIRLSGRPGTGELFF. CDR3 DNA: TGTGCCAGCATCCGACTTAGCGGGAGGCCCGGCACCGGGGAGCTGTTTTTT.

This clonotype was counted only a few times. This chain joins TRBV11-2 and TRBJ2-4; 8 bases agree with TRBD2. There are 18 residues in the CDR3. V was pared by 4 bases and J by 4 bases, with 15 bases of the junction left unmatched. Germline lookup yields CDR1 SGHAT and CDR2 FQNNGV. CDR3 sequence: CASSSSFGVAGTKNIQYF. Here the CDR3 DNA reads TGTGCCAGCAGCTCATCCTTCGGGGTAGCGGGAACTAAAAACATTCAGTACTTC.

This clonotype has a handful of counts. V and J are TRBV7-2 and TRBJ1-6; D unclear. This CDR3 comprises 16 residues. Per germline, CDR1 SGHTA and CDR2 FQGNSA. The germline V and J ends were trimmed by 2 bases and 9 bases, with 17 bases remaining between them. CDR3: CASSLISRAAGSPLHF. CDR3 bases: TGTGCCAGCAGCTTAATCTCAAGGGCCGCTGGTTCACCCCTCCACTTT. Complete variable domain (other parts from reference TRBV7-2 and TRBJ1-6): GAGVSQSPSNKVTEKGKDVELRCDPISGHTALYWYRQSLGQGLEFLIYFQGNSAPDKSGLPSDRFSAERTGGSVSTLTIQRTQQEDSAVYLCASSLISRAAGSPLHFGNGTRLTVT.

This clonotype was found many times. V usage is TRBV11-2 and J usage is TRBJ2-1, with a tentative D call TRBD2 (6 bases). The CDR3 is 16 residues long. Germline V gene sequence: CDR1 SGHAT, CDR2 FQNNGV. The V end lost 0 bases, the J end lost 3 bases, and 12 bases lay between the germline ends. This CDR3 is CASSLEPRGGYNEQFF. DNA of the CDR3: TGTGCCAGCAGCTTAGAGCCGCGGGGAGGCTACAATGAGCAGTTCTTC.

The sample holds many counts of this clonotype. The chain carries TRBV7-6 and TRBJ1-4; D is unclear. Trimming cost V 4 bases and J 5 bases, with 14 bases left between them. The CDR3 spans 15 residues. CDR1 and CDR2 from the germline V gene are SGHVS and FNYEAQ. The CDR3 sequence: CASSSRLDPNEKLFF. The CDR3 DNA sequence: TGTGCCAGCAGCTCGCGACTGGACCCGAATGAAAAACTGTTTTTT.

This clonotype was observed a few times. The V gene is TRBV4-1, the J gene TRBJ2-1, with 7 bases matching TRBD2. The germline V gene has CDR1 MGHRA and CDR2 YSYEKL. Trimming at V came to 1 base and at J to 9 bases, leaving 6 bases not matched to a gene. The CDR3 sequence is 14 residues long. CDR3 in amino acids: CASSQGSGIGEQFF. The CDR3 DNA is TGCGCCAGCAGCCAAGGAAGCGGGATCGGTGAGCAGTTCTTC.

The rearrangement joins TRBV10-3 to TRBJ2-3; D remains ambiguous. Per the germline V gene, CDR1 is ENHRY and CDR2 is SYGVKD. V gave up 3 bases and J gave up 4 bases, with 11 bases separating them. This CDR3 region has 14 residues. As DNA, the CDR3 is TGTGCCATCAGTGATGGATTCTCCTCAGATACGCAGTATTTT. Translation gives CAISDGFSSDTQYF.

The chain carries TRBV7-6 and TRBJ2-3; 7 bases fit TRBD2. CDR1 is SGHVS and CDR2 is FNYEAQ in the germline V gene. V dropped 6 bases and J dropped 6; count of bases not matched to a gene: 12. This CDR3 is built from 15 residues. This CDR3 reads CASSSLGGSHDTQYF. The CDR3 bases are TGTGCCAGCAGTTCACTCGGGGGGTCACACGATACGCAGTATTTT.

This clonotype has more than one count but fewer than ten. This chain uses TRBV6-1 with TRBJ1-4, with a weak D call TRBD1 (5 bases). Per germline, CDR1 MNHNS and CDR2 SASEGT. Trimming took 4 bases from V and 4 from J, leaving 13 bases between them. The CDR3 extends over 15 amino acids. In nucleotides, the CDR3 is TGTGCCAGCAGTGCCCGGGAGGGGATTAATGAAAAACTGTTTTTT. Protein: CASSAREGINEKLFF.

This clonotype has a handful of counts. The chain links TRBV7-6 to TRBJ2-3; D is perhaps TRBD2 (5 bases). Looked up from germline, CDR1 is SGHVS and CDR2 is FNYEAQ. CDR3 length equals 17 residues. The V and J ends lost 5 bases and 6 bases respectively, with 24 bases between them. CDR3: CASSPAGISGTCDTQYF. For the CDR3, the DNA is TGTGCCAGCAGCCCCGCCGGGATATCAGGAACCTGCGATACGCAGTATTTT.

J is TRBJ2-5 and V is TRBV7-2, with 7 bases lining up with TRBD1. Trimming removed 3 bases from V and 1 base from J; junction bases left unmatched: 8. The germline V gene has CDR1 SGHTA and CDR2 FQGNSA. The CDR3 totals 16 residues. In DNA form, the CDR3 reads TGTGCCAGCAGCTTGTTCTTATGGGACAGCCAAGAGACCCAGTACTTC. Translating gives CASSLFLWDSQETQYF.

V gene TRBV4-1 combines with J gene TRBJ1-5; D not certain. The CDR3 is made up of 15 amino acids. CDR1 is MGHRA and CDR2 is YSYEKL in the germline V gene. V gave up 1 base and J gave up 0 bases, with 7 bases separating them. CDR3 sequence reads: CASSQVGPSNQPQHF. In DNA, the CDR3 is TGCGCCAGCAGCCAAGTCGGGCCTAGCAATCAGCCCCAGCATTTT.

The J gene is TRBJ2-7, the V gene TRBV10-3, with 9 bases lining up with TRBD1. V lost 6 bases to trimming and J lost 4 bases; unmatched junction nucleotides: 7. The CDR3 is made up of 14 amino acids. Germline V lookup: CDR1 ENHRY, CDR2 SYGVKD. The CDR3 DNA follows: TGTGCCATCAGCGTGGGACAGGGACATTACGAGCAGTACGTC. Its protein is CAISVGQGHYEQYV.

V is TRBV6-2 or TRBV6-3 and J is TRBJ2-7; possible D gene TRBD2, 5 bases. Germline assignment: CDR1 MNHEY and CDR2 SVGEGT. V lost 5 bases and J 3 bases, leaving 11 bases between the germline ends. This CDR3 region has 13 residues. The CDR3 sequence: CASSDLRGYEQYV. The CDR3 DNA follows: TGTGCCAGCAGTGATCTTCGGGGCTACGAGCAGTACGTC.

This chain joins TRBV12-3 or TRBV12-4 and TRBJ2-5, with TRBD2 identical over 12 bases. This CDR3 contains 16 residues. V was pared by 3 bases and J by 5 bases, with 7 bases of the junction left unmatched. The CDR3 is CASSFFGLAGRETQYF. CDR3 bases: TGTGCCAGCAGTTTTTTTGGACTAGCGGGGCGGGAGACCCAGTACTTC.

This clonotype was picked up a small number of times. The chain has TRBV28 and TRBJ1-1, with 9 bases identical to TRBD1. From germline, CDR1 is MDHEN and CDR2 SYDVKM. This CDR3 spans 19 amino acids. J lost 2 bases, V lost 10 bases, and 23 bases had no gene match. CDR3 sequence (DNA): TGTGCCACCACCGCAACTTCGACAGGGGGTGGGTCTCGAAACACTGAAGCTTTCTTT. It encodes CATTATSTGGGSRNTEAFF.

The chain employs TRBV7-6 and TRBJ2-5, with D tentatively TRBD1 or TRBD2 (5 bases each). The CDR3 has 12 amino acids. The V end was cut by 5 bases, the J end by 5 bases, with 9 bases between. CDR1 is SGHVS and CDR2 is FNYEAQ in the germline V gene. The DNA for the CDR3 is TGTGCCAGCAGCGAAGGGGACGAGACCCAGTACTTC. Protein sequence: CASSEGDETQYF.

This clonotype was seen at least ten times. The chain couples TRBV7-8 to TRBJ2-5, with 10 bases that match TRBD2. CDR3 length: 15 residues. Trimming took 5 bases from V and 4 from J; bases not matched to a gene: 7. In germline, CDR1 is SGHVS, CDR2 FQNEAQ. Here the CDR3 DNA reads TGTGCCAGCAGCCAAGGAGCGGGGGGGCGAGAGACCCAGTACTTC. It is translated as CASSQGAGGRETQYF.

The chain carries TRBV11-2 and TRBJ1-2, with D unresolved. Germline V gene data show CDR1 as SGHAT and CDR2 as FQNNGV. The CDR3 covers 14 residues. V lost 0 bases and J 2 bases, leaving 7 bases between the germline ends. Written as DNA, the CDR3 is TGTGCCAGCAGCTTAGATCTTTCAAACTATGGCTACACCTTC. It specifies CASSLDLSNYGYTF.

This sequence joins TRBV7-9 and TRBJ1-1; D is possibly TRBD1 (5 bases). V was cut by 7 bases and J by 3 bases, with 15 bases left in between. Per germline, CDR1 SEHNR and CDR2 FQNEAQ (reference sequence). CDR3 length: 14 amino acids. CDR3 protein: CASISGRPDTEAFF. Written as DNA, the CDR3 is TGTGCCAGCATCTCAGGGAGACCTGACACTGAAGCTTTCTTT.

This clonotype was seen only once. A single base separates this from a much larger clone, so it may be a read error. The chain uses TRBV7-2 and TRBJ2-1; 9 nucleotides match TRBD2. CDR3 length: 12 residues. The germline V gene has CDR1 SGHTA and CDR2 FQGNSA. CDR3: CASRAGGNEQIF. The CDR3 bases are TGTGCCAGTAGAGCGGGGGGCAATGAGCAGATCTTC.

V and J are TRBV6-2 or TRBV6-3 and TRBJ2-7, with TRBD2 matching over 8 bases. The CDR3 length is 15 residues. Germline assignment: CDR1 MNHEY and CDR2 SVGEGT. The V and J ends lost 2 bases and 3 bases, in that order; junction bases with no gene match: 6. The chain's CDR3 is CASSYTGLVDYEQYV. In DNA form, the CDR3 reads TGTGCCAGCAGTTACACGGGACTAGTTGACTACGAGCAGTACGTC.

The V and J genes are TRBV12-3 or TRBV12-4 and TRBJ2-2; 8 bases match TRBD2. This CDR3 region has 20 residues. The junction had 20 bases not matched to a gene; V was cut back by 2 bases and J by 6 bases. The CDR3 loop is CASSLRASGFTLSQPGELFF. CDR3 sequence (DNA): TGTGCCAGCAGTTTACGGGCTAGCGGGTTTACCCTCTCTCAGCCCGGGGAGCTGTTTTTT.

This clonotype occurred a few times. The chain has TRBV2 and TRBJ2-1; a weak D match, TRBD1 (6 bases). Germline lookup yields CDR1 SNHLY and CDR2 FYNNEI. The CDR3 sequence is 14 residues long. The V gene lost 2 bases and the J gene lost 11 bases, with 16 bases spanning the gap. The CDR3 nucleotides read TGTGCCAGCAGTGAATTACTGGGGGCCCGAAAGCAGTTCTTC. This codes for CASSELLGARKQFF.

The chain links TRBV7-7 to TRBJ2-7; 7 positions match TRBD1. This CDR3 has 14 amino acids. The V and J ends lost 5 bases and 2 bases, in that order; junction bases with no gene match: 6. CDR1 is SSHAT, CDR2 FNYEAQ, per germline (reference sequence). CDR3 protein: CASSPSGTAYEQYF. The DNA of the CDR3 is TGTGCCAGCAGCCCTTCCGGGACAGCCTACGAGCAGTACTTC.

The chain employs TRBV6-1 and TRBJ1-5; D is ambiguous. Germline CDR1 reads MNHNS; CDR2 reads SASEGT. Trimming pared 6 bases from V and 6 bases from J, leaving 12 bases between. This CDR3 contains 13 residues. The CDR3 reads CASRVSVTQPQHF. The DNA for the CDR3 is TGTGCCAGCAGGGTCTCGGTAACTCAGCCCCAGCATTTT.